The next 4 T cell receptor beta chains were all read from a single sample in a study of T cell responses to AZD1222 COVID-19 vaccine. Here immunoSEQ multiplex PCR was the method, and the copy in TCRdb shows in-frame clones only, minus some. This sample has some 200,000 clones; more than 75% occur once, and the top ten carry approximately 0.98%. The input for sequencing was peripheral blood, taken on day 0 of AZD1222 vaccination. The origin of the receptors is an adult in good health.

This chain joins TRBV9 and TRBJ1-2; tentatively, D is TRBD1 (5 bases). The CDR3 loop spans 15 amino acids. V lost 0 bases, J lost 2 bases, and 11 bases lay in between. The V gene's germline CDR1 is SGDLS and CDR2 YYNGEE. CDR3 loop: CASSVEQAANYGYTF. The CDR3 bases are TGTGCCAGCAGCGTAGAACAGGCCGCGAACTATGGCTACACCTTC.

The genes are TRBV7-2 and TRBJ1-6; 10 bases match TRBD1. The CDR3 consists of 17 residues. Trimming cost V 2 bases and J 1 base; bases outside gene matches: 2. The germline gives CDR1 SGHTA, CDR2 FQGNSA. CDR3 region: CASSLWTGGSYNSPLHF. For the CDR3, the DNA is TGTGCCAGCAGCTTATGGACAGGGGGGTCCTATAATTCACCCCTCCACTTT.

This chain's CDR3 is CASSQASAGNTIYF. CDR3 sequence (DNA): TGTGCCAGCAGCCAAGCTTCTGCTGGAAACACCATATATTTT. This chain connects TRBV4-2 to TRBJ1-3; no clear D gene. V was trimmed by 1 base and J by 2 bases, leaving 6 bases between them. Germline CDR1 reads LGHNA; CDR2 reads YNFKEQ. The CDR3 covers 14 residues.

V gene TRBV27 combines with J gene TRBJ2-5, with 11 bases lining up with TRBD1. The trim removed 2 bases at V and 5 bases at J, leaving 4 bases unmatched. The V gene's germline CDR1 is MNHEY and CDR2 SMNVEV (reference sequence). This CDR3 region has 15 residues. The CDR3 DNA reads as TGTGCCAGCAGTTTAAGGACAGGGGGCACGGAGACCCAGTACTTC. The encoded protein is CASSLRTGGTETQYF.